This is a list of T cell receptor beta chains from one sample in a study of regulatory T cells in long-lasting Graves disease. Using its own MiXCR run on the multiplex PCR reads, TCRdb lists one record per CDR3 protein. There are 300,000 to 400,000 distinct CDR3 sequences in the sample; approximately 16% occur only once, and about 27% lies in the top ten. The same sample was also used in a study of T cells in Graves' hyperthyroidism and ophthalmopathy.

Material: peripheral blood mononuclear cells (PBMCs), obtained at new diagnosis, from a patient treated with antithyroid drugs. These receptors all come from a man aged 35-49 years with Graves disease. Both conserved end residues are part of each CDR3.

CDR3 length	V gene	J gene	CDR3 protein
15	TRBV7-8	TRBJ2-5	CASSLLGSGQETQYF
13	TRBV14	TRBJ2-1	CASSHLGGNEQFF
15	TRBV7-9	TRBJ2-6	CASSSPSSGANVLTF
13	TRBV7-2	TRBJ2-5	CASSLTSSETQYF
14	TRBV3-1	TRBJ2-5	CASSETGRRETQYF
15	TRBV9	TRBJ2-2	CASSVGSSGGRELFF
15	TRBV6-2/TRBV6-3	TRBJ2-3	CASSRSGLGANTQYF
14	TRBV20-1	TRBJ2-3	CSARGAEGTDTQYF
15	TRBV5-4	TRBJ2-3	CASSLVRGYTDTQYF
17	TRBV4-1	TRBJ2-5	CASSRRSGANSQETQYF
13	TRBV6-1	TRBJ1-2	CASSEPLIYGYTF
11	TRBV30	TRBJ1-1	CAWLQGAGAFF
13	TRBV6-1	TRBJ1-5	CATTRRGNQPQHF
15	TRBV24-1	TRBJ1-4	CATSDRTGDSEKLFF
12	TRBV2	TRBJ1-1	CASSEVATPAFF
18	TRBV7-2	TRBJ2-1	CASSLSGTSGGAYNEQFF
13	TRBV12-3/TRBV12-4	TRBJ1-2	CASSFDFAYGYTF
13	TRBV20-1	TRBJ2-1	CSRRGGTYNEQFF